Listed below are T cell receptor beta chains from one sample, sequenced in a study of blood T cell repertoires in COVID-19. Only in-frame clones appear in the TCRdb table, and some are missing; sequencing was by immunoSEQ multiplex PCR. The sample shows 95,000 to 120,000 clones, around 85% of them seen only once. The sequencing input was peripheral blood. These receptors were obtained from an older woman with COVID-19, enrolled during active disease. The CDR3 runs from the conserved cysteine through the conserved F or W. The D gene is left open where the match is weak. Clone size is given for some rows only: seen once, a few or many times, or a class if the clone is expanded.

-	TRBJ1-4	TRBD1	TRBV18	CASSPLGQGNEKLFF	TGTGCCAGCTCACCACTGGGACAGGGAAATGAAAAACTGTTTTTT
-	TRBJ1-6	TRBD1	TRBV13	CASSVQGFGNSPLHF	TGTGCCAGCAGCGTACAGGGGTTCGGGAATTCACCCCTCCACTTT
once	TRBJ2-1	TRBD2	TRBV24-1	CATSEASGGAKGNEQFF	TGTGCCACCAGTGAAGCTAGCGGGGGGGCTAAGGGGAATGAGCAGTTCTTC
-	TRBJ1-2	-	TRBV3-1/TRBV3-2	CASSQEGIANYGYTF	TGTGCCAGCAGCCAAGAGGGCATAGCTAACTATGGCTACACCTTC
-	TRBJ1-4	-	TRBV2	CASSEFFGDRIF	TGTGCCAGCAGTGAGTTCTTTGGAGACCGCATTTTT
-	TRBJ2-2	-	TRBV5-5	CASRPGWETGELFF	TGTGCCAGCAGACCCGGCTGGGAGACCGGGGAGCTGTTTTTT
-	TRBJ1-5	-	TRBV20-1	CSASILGQPQHF	TGCAGTGCTAGTATCCTCGGTCAGCCCCAGCATTTT
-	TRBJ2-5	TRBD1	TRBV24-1	CATSHTGVQETQYF	TGTGCCACCAGTCACACAGGGGTACAAGAGACCCAGTACTTC
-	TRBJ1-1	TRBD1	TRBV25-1	CASSVTGGTEAFF	TGTGCCAGCAGTGTAACAGGGGGCACTGAAGCTTTCTTT
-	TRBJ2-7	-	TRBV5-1	CASSLPGNEQYF	TGCGCCAGCAGCCTGCCAGGTAACGAGCAGTACTTC
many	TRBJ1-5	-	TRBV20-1	CSASIDTGSNQPQHF	TGCAGTGCTAGTATTGACACAGGCAGCAATCAGCCCCAGCATTTT
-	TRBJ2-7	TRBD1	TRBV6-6	CASSNPGTGDPYEQYF	TGTGCCAGCAGTAATCCCGGGACAGGGGACCCCTACGAGCAGTACTTC
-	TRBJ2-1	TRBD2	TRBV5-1	CASSPTSGGFYEQFF	TGCGCCAGCAGCCCCACTAGCGGGGGGTTCTATGAGCAGTTCTTC
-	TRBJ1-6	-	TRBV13	CASSLIGQNSPLHF	TGTGCCAGCAGCTTAATCGGACAGAATTCACCCCTCCACTTT
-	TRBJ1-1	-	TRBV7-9	CASSFSENTEAFF	TGTGCCAGCAGCTTCAGTGAGAACACTGAAGCTTTCTTT
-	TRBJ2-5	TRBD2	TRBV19	CASSITGGYQETQYF	TGTGCCAGTAGTATAACGGGGGGATACCAAGAGACCCAGTACTTC
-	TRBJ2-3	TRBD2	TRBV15	CATSTQAGFTDTQYF	TGTGCCACCAGCACCCAAGCGGGGTTCACAGATACGCAGTATTTT
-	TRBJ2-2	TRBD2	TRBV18	CASSPTAGLAITGELFF	TGTGCCAGCTCACCAACCGCGGGACTAGCAATCACCGGGGAGCTGTTTTTT
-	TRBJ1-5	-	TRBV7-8	CASTLRGINQPQHF	TGTGCCAGCACCCTGAGGGGGATCAATCAGCCCCAGCATTTT
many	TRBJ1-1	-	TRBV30	CAWRGGGQRAEAFF	TGTGCCTGGAGGGGTGGGGGCCAAAGGGCTGAAGCTTTCTTT